The rows below give T cell receptor beta chains drawn from one sample of a study of OX40 agonist ivuxolimab in advanced cancers. Clones were sequenced by immunoSEQ multiplex PCR, and TCRdb holds only the in-frame ones, with some missing. Altogether over 80,000 clones are present, about 93% being singletons, with the ten largest covering approximately 0.41%. The material sequenced was CD4+ or CD8+ T cells sorted from blood, taken in a trial of the OX40 agonist ivuxolimab. These receptor sequences come from an adult with an advanced solid tumor such as melanoma, head and neck, liver or kidney cancer. CDR3s include the opening cysteine and the closing phenylalanine or tryptophan. The order of the fields is V gene, clone size, D gene, J gene, CDR3 protein, CDR3 DNA. D genes are given only for firm matches. Expanded clones are given a class, and other clones once, few, many or no size at all.

TRBV14	.	.	TRBJ2-4	CASSPSLSSAKNIQYF	TGTGCCAGCAGCCCCTCGCTCAGTAGCGCCAAAAACATTCAGTACTTC
TRBV28	once	.	TRBJ1-2	CASTTGGARDGGYTF	TGTGCCAGCACCACGGGGGGGGCCCGGGATGGTGGCTACACCTTC
TRBV27	.	.	TRBJ1-2	CASSPAARGQGGYTF	TGTGCCAGCAGCCCGGCCGCCCGGGGGCAAGGAGGCTACACCTTC
TRBV9	.	TRBD2	TRBJ2-7	CASSGTSGRGYEQYF	TGTGCCAGCAGCGGGACTAGCGGGAGAGGCTACGAGCAGTACTTC
TRBV28	.	.	TRBJ2-2	CASNGRWELFF	TGTGCCAGCAATGGCCGTTGGGAGCTGTTTTTT
TRBV9	.	TRBD1	TRBJ2-3	CASSVGQGVGTDTQYF	TGTGCCAGCAGCGTGGGACAGGGAGTTGGGACAGATACGCAGTATTTT
TRBV5-6	.	.	TRBJ2-6	CASSLWHRQSSGANVLTF	TGTGCCAGCAGCTTGTGGCACCGACAGAGCTCTGGGGCCAACGTCCTGACTTTC
TRBV11-3	.	TRBD2	TRBJ2-7	CASSPGGGAYEQYF	TGTGCCAGCAGTCCTGGCGGGGGGGCCTACGAGCAGTACTTC
TRBV10-3	.	TRBD1	TRBJ2-2	CAIRQGANTGELFF	TGTGCCATCCGACAGGGGGCGAACACCGGGGAGCTGTTTTTT
TRBV4-1	.	.	TRBJ1-1	CASSQDSRAGTEAFF	TGCGCCAGCAGCCAAGATTCCAGGGCTGGGACTGAAGCTTTCTTT
TRBV5-5	.	.	TRBJ1-2	CASSPGVGSYYGYTF	TGTGCCAGCAGCCCGGGAGTGGGGAGTTACTATGGCTACACCTTC
TRBV6-5	.	.	TRBJ2-1	CASSLAESYNEQFF	TGTGCCAGCAGTCTGGCGGAAAGCTACAATGAGCAGTTCTTC
TRBV27	.	TRBD1	TRBJ1-4	CASSLNRGNEKLFF	TGTGCCAGCAGTTTAAACAGGGGTAACGAAAAACTGTTTTTT
TRBV5-4	.	TRBD2	TRBJ2-1	CAGRGGLVGEQFF	TGTGCCGGACGGGGGGGACTGGTGGGTGAGCAGTTCTTC
TRBV27	.	TRBD1	TRBJ2-1	CASSLSTGTGTYNEQFF	TGTGCCAGCAGTTTATCTACCGGGACAGGAACCTACAATGAGCAGTTCTTC
TRBV28	.	.	TRBJ1-6	CASSLGSANSPLHF	TGTGCCAGCAGTTTAGGGAGCGCTAATTCACCCCTCCACTTT
TRBV27	.	.	TRBJ2-1	CASSLAWGPYNEQFF	TGTGCCAGCAGTTTGGCCTGGGGGCCCTACAATGAGCAGTTCTTC
TRBV18	.	.	TRBJ2-3	CASSLPTDTQYF	TGTGCCAGCTCACTACCAACAGATACGCAGTATTTT
TRBV7-3	.	.	TRBJ1-1	CASSPDFVSTEAFF	TGTGCCAGCAGCCCGGACTTTGTAAGCACTGAAGCTTTCTTT
TRBV11-2	.	TRBD1	TRBJ2-7	CASSHRTGAYEQYF	TGTGCCAGCAGCCATCGGACAGGGGCCTACGAGCAGTACTTC
TRBV7-2	.	TRBD2	TRBJ2-1	CASSLGLAGYNEQFF	TGTGCCAGCAGCTTAGGCCTAGCGGGATACAATGAGCAGTTCTTC
TRBV5-1	.	TRBD1	TRBJ2-7	CASSPGQGTTYEQYF	TGCGCCAGCAGCCCAGGACAGGGGACCACTTACGAGCAGTACTTC
TRBV10-2	.	.	TRBJ1-5	CASSADTRGRPQHF	TGCGCCAGCAGTGCCGACACTCGTGGGCGGCCCCAGCATTTT
TRBV19	.	.	TRBJ2-1	CATSSPGFEQFF	TGTGCCACCTCCTCCCCGGGGTTTGAGCAGTTCTTC
TRBV5-4	.	.	TRBJ2-5	CASSLVGREIETQYF	TGTGCCAGCAGCTTGGTGGGACGGGAGATAGAGACCCAGTACTTC
TRBV11-3	.	TRBD1	TRBJ1-1	CASSSGTGGNTEAFF	TGTGCCAGCAGCTCGGGGACAGGGGGGAACACTGAAGCTTTCTTT
TRBV28	.	TRBD1	TRBJ1-3	CASSRDSGSGNTIYF	TGTGCCAGCAGCCGGGACAGTGGCTCTGGAAACACCATATATTTT
TRBV6-1	.	TRBD1	TRBJ1-4	CASSGQGAVATNEKLFF	TGTGCCAGCAGTGGACAGGGAGCCGTTGCAACTAATGAAAAACTGTTTTTT
TRBV6-1	.	TRBD1	TRBJ1-6	CASRDREGKNSPLHF	TGTGCCAGCAGGGACAGGGAAGGGAAAAATTCACCCCTCCACTTT
TRBV2	.	TRBD2	TRBJ2-3	CASTQGTSGRDTQYF	TGTGCCAGCACTCAAGGGACTAGCGGGAGAGATACGCAGTATTTT
TRBV7-8	.	.	TRBJ2-2	CASSPGRGTTGELFF	TGTGCCAGCAGCCCTGGTCGTGGGACCACCGGGGAGCTGTTTTTT
TRBV29-1	.	.	TRBJ2-5	CSVAVETQYF	TGCAGCGTTGCTGTGGAGACCCAGTACTTC
TRBV6-5	.	.	TRBJ2-7	CASSYGMSLEQYF	TGTGCCAGCAGTTACGGTATGAGCCTCGAGCAGTACTTC